This T cell receptor (beta chain) comes out of a study of blood T cells in healthy people across ages. With respect to this clonotype: Its target is unknown.

The study's findings and limits: Estimates drawn from one million T cells were deemed to understate diversity. More naive CD4+ cells and higher diversity were found in long-lived than in aged donors.

Germline V gives CDR1 SQVTM, CDR2 ANQGSEA. The CDR3 has 13 amino acids. Alongside a J-beta primer mix, a sample-barcoded 5' primer served in a second PCR lasting about 7 to 12 cycles. The template-switch adaptor, which had 12 random nucleotides, put a tag on each cDNA molecule. TCRdb used MiXCR to reprocess the 5' RACE reads, holding one entry per CDR3 protein. The profile covers 1,300,000 or so distinct CDR3 sequences, with roughly 59% appearing a single time and 6.7% taken by the ten largest. V is TRBV29-1 and J is TRBJ2-5; D is unclear. The DNA end is a closer match to TRBJ2-7, so the J assignment may be wrong. The material sequenced was blood. This TCR was recovered from a man aged 18 to 29 in good health. The CDR3, as DNA: TGCAGCGTCACCCCGGACGGAAGATACGAGCAGTACTTC. This gives the protein CSVTPDGRYEQYF.